Below, one TCR beta chain is given with its context. Antigen specificity is unknown. TCRdb re-derived calls from the 5' RACE reads in MiXCR, one entry per CDR3 protein. The table includes roughly 450,000 distinct CDR3 sequences, roughly 26% detected once. The data stem from a study of CD8 T cells in ankylosing spondylitis. General observations from the study: Seven to nine highly homologous variants formed a TCR beta motif that appeared characteristic of ankylosing spondylitis blood.

CDR1 and CDR2 from the germline V gene are KGHDR and SFDVKD. V was pared by 3 bases and J by 8 bases, with 13 bases of the junction left unmatched. The CDR3 covers 16 residues. The chain uses TRBV24-1 and TRBJ1-2, with TRBD1 identical over 8 bases. This TCR was recovered from a male donor with ankylosing spondylitis. The sequenced sample was blood, either unsorted or a sorted T cell fraction (not recorded which). The CDR3 loop is CATSDPSRPGGGGYTF. CDR3 sequence (DNA): TGTGCCACCAGTGATCCCTCCCGACCAGGGGGCGGCGGCTACACCTTC.